This T cell receptor beta chain was captured by sequencing in a study of immune heterogeneity within non-small cell lung tumors. Samples each supplied 600 ng of bulk tumor genomic DNA as template. Doctors removed several biopsies from each primary tumor during surgery, keeping them far apart. The cohort was untreated, with newly diagnosed non-small cell lung cancer undergoing curative surgery. With 0 bases removed from V and 12 bases from J, the gap between germline ends came to 22 bases. CDR3 length equals 16 residues. The germline gives CDR1 SGHDT, CDR2 YYEEEE. This clonotype occurred a few times. A first 10-cycle multiplex round used 32 V-gene and 13 J-gene primers on TCR beta CDR3. TCRdb independently ran MiXCR on the multiplex PCR reads; one entry per CDR3 protein. The profile covers 4,000 to 4,500 distinct CDR3 sequences, with around 25% appearing a single time and approximately 13% taken by the ten largest.

The sequence derives from a man in his 60s with non-small cell lung cancer. The sequenced sample consisted of lung tumor tissue. The rearrangement links TRBV5-6 to TRBJ2-1; D gene uncertain. CDR3 residues: CASSLGVKGPDLGQFF. In nucleotides, the CDR3 is TGTGCCAGCAGCTTGGGGGTCAAGGGTCCCGACCTTGGGCAGTTCTTC.